These 12 T cell receptor beta chains were all obtained from the same sample, sequenced in a study of blood T cell repertoires in COVID-19. Sequenced by immunoSEQ multiplex PCR; TCRdb stores in-frame clones only, minus some. The sample lists over 300,000 clones, 65% to 90% occurring once. The sequencing input was peripheral blood. The receptors stem from a human donor in a cohort sampled during active COVID-19.

The V gene is TRBV5-1, the J gene TRBJ1-1; TRBD1 agrees at 8 bases. J gave up 4 bases and V 2 bases, and 10 bases lay outside the gene matches. CDR1 and CDR2 from the germline V gene are SGHRS and YFSETQ. The CDR3 runs to 16 residues. The CDR3 spells CASSFFTGGLSTEAFF. The CDR3, as DNA: TGCGCCAGCAGCTTTTTTACAGGGGGGCTTAGCACTGAAGCTTTCTTT. Looking up the rest from reference TRBV5-1 and TRBJ1-1 gives the full variable domain: KAGVTQTPRYLIKTRGQQVTLSCSPISGHRSVSWYQQTPGQGLQFLFEYFSETQRNKGNFPGRFSGRQFSNSRSEMNVSTLELGDSALYLCASSFFTGGLSTEAFFGQGTRLTVV.

This clone appeared once. The chain recombines TRBV5-1 with TRBJ2-7, with 9 bases lining up with TRBD1. CDR3 length: 14 amino acids. From germline, CDR1 is SGHRS and CDR2 YFSETQ. V lost 4 bases, J lost 6 bases, and 8 bases stayed unmatched. CDR3 bases: TGCGCCAGCAGCGGGGGGGACAGGGTGACCGAGCAGTACTTC. As protein: CASSGGDRVTEQYF. Full variable domain (rest looked up from reference TRBV5-1 and TRBJ2-7): KAGVTQTPRYLIKTRGQQVTLSCSPISGHRSVSWYQQTPGQGLQFLFEYFSETQRNKGNFPGRFSGRQFSNSRSEMNVSTLELGDSALYLCASSGGDRVTEQYFGPGTRLTVT.

The chain employs TRBV25-1 and TRBJ2-2; D might be TRBD1 (5 bases). The V end lost 1 base, the J end lost 5 bases, and 5 bases lay between the germline ends. The CDR3 loop spans 13 amino acids. CDR1 is MGHDK and CDR2 is SYGVNS in the germline V gene. CDR3 sequence: CASSESGTGELFF. In nucleotides, the CDR3 is TGTGCCAGCAGTGAATCAGGGACCGGGGAGCTGTTTTTT.

The chain links TRBV6-5 to TRBJ2-3, with 7 bases matching TRBD2. V shed 6 bases and J 8 bases; nucleotides not matched to a gene: 5. The CDR3 runs to 12 residues. Looked up from germline, CDR1 is MNHEY and CDR2 is SVGAGI. The CDR3 loop is CASRNGGGTQYF. The DNA of the CDR3 is TGTGCCAGCAGGAACGGCGGGGGTACGCAGTATTTT.

This rearrangement joins TRBV12-3 or TRBV12-4 to TRBJ1-2; D perhaps matches TRBD1 (6 bases). Trimming cost V 2 bases and J 7 bases, with 8 bases left between them. The CDR3 extends over 12 amino acids. The CDR3 sequence is CASSLIRGGYTF. The CDR3 nucleotides are TGTGCCAGCAGTTTAATCAGGGGTGGCTACACCTTC.

The rearrangement joins TRBV5-1 to TRBJ2-7; a possible D gene is TRBD1 (5 bases). Germline V CDR1 and CDR2: SGHRS, YFSETQ. Trimming removed 2 bases from V and 2 bases from J, with 23 bases in between. The CDR3 is 18 residues long. CDR3 sequence: CASSLTPPRQGDPYEQYF. CDR3 sequence (DNA): TGCGCCAGCAGCTTAACCCCCCCGAGGCAGGGCGATCCCTACGAGCAGTACTTC.

V and J are TRBV7-9 and TRBJ1-4; 10 bases align to TRBD1. Germline CDR1 and CDR2: SEHNR and FQNEAQ (reference sequence). The CDR3 totals 15 residues. Losses at the gene ends were 5 bases for V and 5 bases for J; bases not matched to a gene: 5. The CDR3 protein is CASSTRTGGNEKLFF. The CDR3 coding sequence is TGTGCCAGCAGCACACGGACAGGGGGAAATGAAAAACTGTTTTTT. Complete variable domain (other parts from reference TRBV7-9 and TRBJ1-4): DTGVSQNPRHKITKRGQNVTFRCDPISEHNRLYWYRQTLGQGPEFLTYFQNEAQLEKSRLLSDRFSAERPKGSFSTLEIQRTEQGDSAMYLCASSTRTGGNEKLFFGSGTQLSVL.

V and J are TRBV5-4 and TRBJ2-7; a weak D match, TRBD1 (5 bases). Germline values: CDR1 SGHNT, CDR2 YYREEE (reference sequence). The V gene lost 2 bases and the J gene lost 0 bases, with 9 bases spanning the gap. CDR3 size: 14 residues. CDR3 sequence: CASSLQADSYEQYF. The CDR3 DNA reads as TGTGCCAGCAGCTTACAGGCAGACTCCTACGAGCAGTACTTC.

The chain links TRBV19 to TRBJ2-3; TRBD2 matches 7 bases. The CDR3 is 15 residues long. Germline CDR1 is LNHDA and CDR2 is SQIVND (reference sequence). With V trimmed by 10 bases and J by 2 bases, 12 bases remained unmatched. CDR3 region: CAMPDAGVPTDTQYF. DNA of the CDR3: TGTGCCATGCCTGATGCGGGGGTCCCCACAGATACGCAGTATTTT.

This chain connects TRBV5-6 to TRBJ2-3; D not resolved. In germline, CDR1 is SGHDT, CDR2 YYEEEE. Trimming pared 0 bases from V and 1 base from J, leaving 9 bases between. This CDR3 has 15 residues. This CDR3 is CASSLDPSRTDTQYF. DNA of the CDR3: TGTGCCAGCAGCTTGGACCCAAGCCGCACAGATACGCAGTATTTT.

This clone came up once. This chain uses TRBV4-2 with TRBJ2-7; 11 positions match TRBD2. The CDR3 loop spans 17 amino acids. CDR1 is LGHNA and CDR2 is YNFKEQ in the germline V gene. V shed 0 bases and J 1 base; nucleotides not matched to a gene: 5. The CDR3 sequence: CASSQDRLAGGSYEQYF. CDR3 DNA sequence: TGTGCCAGCAGCCAAGATAGGCTAGCGGGGGGATCCTACGAGCAGTACTTC.

This sequence joins TRBV6-4 and TRBJ1-6; D is unclear. The length of the CDR3 is 14 residues. Trimming removed 3 bases from V and 7 bases from J, with 10 bases in between. CDR1 is MRHNA and CDR2 is SNTAGT in the germline V gene. The DNA for the CDR3 is TGTGCCAGCAGTGAAGGCAGCGGAAATTCACCCCTCCACTTT. This sequence encodes CASSEGSGNSPLHF.